This TCR beta chain stems from a study of shared clonotypes between healthy human individuals. The ends lost 7 bases at V and 4 bases at J; junction bases unmatched: 3. The germline V gene has CDR1 MDHEN and CDR2 SYDVKM. The CDR3 covers 13 residues. It was into CD45RA+ naive and CD45RA-negative memory subsets that the CD4+ cells were split. Turning to this clone: Its target is unknown.

General study findings and limits: Among several donors, roughly 5% of naive CD4 clonotypes were found in common. Generally, estimated richness proved larger in naive subsets than it did in memory subsets.

Some clones are missing from TCRdb's copy, which holds only in-frame ones; the method was immunoSEQ multiplex PCR. The table lists a few hundred thousand clones, around 97% of them singletons. This clonotype was obtained from a woman between 25 and 40 years old in good health. The chain joins TRBV28 to TRBJ1-4; 7 bases match TRBD1. Sequencing input: naive CD4+ T cells sorted from blood. Subset in this sample: CD45RA+ positively selected. CDR3 sequence (DNA): TGTGCCAGCACGGGACAGCTTAATGAAAAACTGTTTTTT. Translated: CASTGQLNEKLFF.